This T cell receptor beta chain is drawn from a study of blood T cell repertoires in COVID-19. Study-wide context: Collection of acute and convalescent COVID-19 samples took place in the United States, Italy and Spain. Sources were T cells, B-cell-depleted T cells, or PBMCs; the material itself was cDNA or gDNA.

Study processing details: Estimation of nucleated cell counts relied on the amplification of reference gene primers. TCRdb keeps only in-frame clones here, not all; method: immunoSEQ multiplex PCR. V and J calls and clone size come straight from that table; D and trimming were deduced from the DNA. The repertoire holds about 310,000 clones, roughly 90% seen once, with 4% to 6% in the top ten. This clone was observed once. CDR1 and CDR2 from the germline V gene are MRHNA and SNTAGT. This CDR3 has 14 residues. V gave up 10 bases and J gave up 11 bases; unmatched junction bases: 11. For recovered donors of Cohort 3, there were two negative PCRs, clearance, or symptom resolution.

The chain links TRBV6-4 to TRBJ2-3; 14 nucleotides line up with TRBD2. This TCR was sampled from a man aged 60 to 75 who had recovered from COVID-19. Sequencing used PBMCs or T cells enriched from blood (not recorded which). The CDR3 sequence is CATVTSGRAVRQYF. DNA for the CDR3: TGTGCCACCGTGACTAGCGGGAGGGCCGTTAGGCAGTATTTT.